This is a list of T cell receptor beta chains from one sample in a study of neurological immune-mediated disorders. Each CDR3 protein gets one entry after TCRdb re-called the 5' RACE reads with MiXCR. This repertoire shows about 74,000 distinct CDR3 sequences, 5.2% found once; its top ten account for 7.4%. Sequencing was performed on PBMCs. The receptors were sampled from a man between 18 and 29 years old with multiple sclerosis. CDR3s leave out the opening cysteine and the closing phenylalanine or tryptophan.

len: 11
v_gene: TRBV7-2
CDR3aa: ASSLAGSYEQY

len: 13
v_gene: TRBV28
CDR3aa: ASSGLAGVAEEQY

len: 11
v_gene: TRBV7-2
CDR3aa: ASSPKWGQPQN

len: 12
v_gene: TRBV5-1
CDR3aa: ASSSGSGTYEQY

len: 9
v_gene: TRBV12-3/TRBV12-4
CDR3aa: ASLLGPEAF

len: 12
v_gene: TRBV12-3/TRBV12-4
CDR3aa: ASSVRGRENIQY

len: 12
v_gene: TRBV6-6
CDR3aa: ASSYDGGNQPQH

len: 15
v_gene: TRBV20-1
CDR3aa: SATRKTGRGGTDTQY

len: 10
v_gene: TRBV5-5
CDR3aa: ASSLGMNGYT

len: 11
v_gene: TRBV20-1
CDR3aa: SASGTGADIQY

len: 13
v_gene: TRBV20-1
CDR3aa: SARDAGQPNTEAF

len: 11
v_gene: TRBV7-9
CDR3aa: ASSSADSYEQY

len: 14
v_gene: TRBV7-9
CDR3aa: ASSPGTSITTDTQY

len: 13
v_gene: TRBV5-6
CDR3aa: ASTQGPLTSDTQY

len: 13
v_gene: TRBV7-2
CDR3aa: ASSLAHAGYSPLH

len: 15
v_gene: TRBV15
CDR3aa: ATSRDRGQGAKNIQY

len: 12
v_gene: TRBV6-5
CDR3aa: ASSYSRNTGELF

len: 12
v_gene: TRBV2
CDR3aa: ASTWTPNTGELF

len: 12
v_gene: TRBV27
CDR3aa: ASRSGGWNQPQH

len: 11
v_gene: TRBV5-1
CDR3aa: ASSLVARDTQY

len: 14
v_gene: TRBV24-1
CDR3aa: ATSARLDRGNTEAF

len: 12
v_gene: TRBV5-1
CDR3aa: ASNGPSGGDTQY

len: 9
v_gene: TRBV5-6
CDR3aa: ASSPPNSAF

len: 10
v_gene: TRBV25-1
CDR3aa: ASQPADSPLH

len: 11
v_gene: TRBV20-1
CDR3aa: SVRPASSYEQY

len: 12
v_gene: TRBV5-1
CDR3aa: ASKEDSSYNEQF

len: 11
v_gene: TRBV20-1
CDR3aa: SASRRGHTEAF

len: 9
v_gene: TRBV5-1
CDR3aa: ASRLGTEAF

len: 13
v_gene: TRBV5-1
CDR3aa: ASRTKGTGNYEQY

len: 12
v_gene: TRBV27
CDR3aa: ASTFRRGAAEQY

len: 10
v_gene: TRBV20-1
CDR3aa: SARKGGGTIY

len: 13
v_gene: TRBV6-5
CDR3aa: ASSPGTGFYSPLN

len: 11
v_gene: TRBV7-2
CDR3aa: ASRRGASYEQY

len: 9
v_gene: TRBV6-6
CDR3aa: ASKADTEAF

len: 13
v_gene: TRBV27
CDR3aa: ASSFSAGAHTEAF

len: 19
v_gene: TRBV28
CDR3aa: ASSIFMWLAGGGRRADTQY

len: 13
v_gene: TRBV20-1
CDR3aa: SASDSGSYNSPLN

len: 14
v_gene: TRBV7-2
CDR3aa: ASSSLGGLNTGELF

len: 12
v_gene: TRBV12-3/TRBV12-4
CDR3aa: ASRQGSSTDTQY

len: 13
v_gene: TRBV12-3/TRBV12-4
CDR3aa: ASSSYGADTDTQY

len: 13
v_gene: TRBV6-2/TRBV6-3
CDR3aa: ASSYSRQGTYEQY

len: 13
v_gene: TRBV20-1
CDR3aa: SASGRARSTDTQY

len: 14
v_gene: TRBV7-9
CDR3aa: ASSPPRSGPADTQY

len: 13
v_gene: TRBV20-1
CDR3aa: SARDSLGVNYGYT

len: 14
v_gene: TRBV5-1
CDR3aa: ASSPGTGGSNQPQH

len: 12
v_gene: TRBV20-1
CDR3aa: SARPSERRNEQF

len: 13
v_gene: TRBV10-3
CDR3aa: AISEGTSEVNEQF

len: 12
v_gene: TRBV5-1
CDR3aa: ASSLVGHTGELF

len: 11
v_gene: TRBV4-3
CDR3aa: ASSLDRGQPQN

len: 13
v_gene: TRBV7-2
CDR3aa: ASTPSRLSTDTQY

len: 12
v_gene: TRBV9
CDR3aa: ASSATGNHYEQY

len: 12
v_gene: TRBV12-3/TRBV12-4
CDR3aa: ASSIRGGDTEAF

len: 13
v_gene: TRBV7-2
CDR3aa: ASSLDSGSENIQY

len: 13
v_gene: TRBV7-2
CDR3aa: ASSLNVDYRSPLH

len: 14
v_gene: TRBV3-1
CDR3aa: ASSQVATRWGNEQF